This T cell receptor beta chain was identified in a study of blood T cell repertoires in COVID-19. Turning to the study itself: The study drew acute and convalescent COVID-19 samples from the United States, Italy and Spain. Sources were T cells, B-cell-depleted T cells, or PBMCs; the material itself was cDNA or gDNA.

Methods used by the authors: Cell counts per sample came from amplifying reference gene primers. Sequencing used immunoSEQ multiplex PCR; TCRdb keeps in-frame clones, though not all of them. D and trimming come from the DNA, and the V and J calls and clone size come from that table. The sample lists around 140,000 clones; approximately 90% were seen once. This clone was detected only once. Followed over time, Seattle patients had been enrolled while infection was active. V lost 2 bases and J lost 4; bases outside the gene matches: 4. CDR3 length equals 15 residues. Looked up from germline, CDR1 is MNHEY and CDR2 is SMNVEV (reference sequence).

The chain couples TRBV27 to TRBJ1-2; 10 nucleotides agree with TRBD1. Sequenced input: peripheral blood. This TCR derives from a human donor with COVID-19, enrolled during active disease. The donor label of this sample is uncertain. The CDR3 protein is CASSLRTGGPYGYTF. CDR3 sequence (DNA): TGTGCCAGCAGTTTAAGGACAGGGGGGCCCTATGGCTACACCTTC.